This TCR beta chain originates from a study of shared T cell receptors in the human thymus. The CDR3 runs to 13 residues. The V and J ends lost 6 bases and 7 bases respectively, with 14 bases between them. From germline, CDR1 is SGHNT and CDR2 YYREEE (reference sequence). TCRdb's copy holds only in-frame clones and misses some; the assay was immunoSEQ multiplex PCR. This sample has 450,000 to 650,000 clones, with 75% to 80% found just once. The same sample was also studied in work on human thymus T cells. That source reports: What related research reported was that thymic repertoires overlapped highly among unrelated individuals.

This TCR was sampled from a boy under two years old with a congenital heart defect. Material: thymocytes. The chain joins TRBV5-4 to TRBJ2-1; D is possibly TRBD2 (6 bases). The CDR3 nucleotides are TGTGCCAGCACCCCGGGACTTCGTAATGAGCAGTTCTTC. Translated, it gives CASTPGLRNEQFF.